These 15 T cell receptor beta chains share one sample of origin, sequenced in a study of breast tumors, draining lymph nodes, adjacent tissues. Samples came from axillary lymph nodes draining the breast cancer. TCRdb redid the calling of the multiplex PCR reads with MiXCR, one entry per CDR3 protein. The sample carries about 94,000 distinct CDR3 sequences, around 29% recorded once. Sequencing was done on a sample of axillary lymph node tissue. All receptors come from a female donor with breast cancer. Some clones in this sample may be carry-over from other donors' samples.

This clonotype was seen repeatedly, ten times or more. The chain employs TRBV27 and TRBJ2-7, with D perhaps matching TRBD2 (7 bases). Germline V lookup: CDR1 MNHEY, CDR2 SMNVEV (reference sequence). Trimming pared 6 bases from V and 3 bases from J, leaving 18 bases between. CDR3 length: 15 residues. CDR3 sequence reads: CASSLRGGGFYEQYF. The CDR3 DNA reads TGTGCCAGCAGCTTAAGGGGAGGGGGTTTCTACGAGCAGTACTTC.

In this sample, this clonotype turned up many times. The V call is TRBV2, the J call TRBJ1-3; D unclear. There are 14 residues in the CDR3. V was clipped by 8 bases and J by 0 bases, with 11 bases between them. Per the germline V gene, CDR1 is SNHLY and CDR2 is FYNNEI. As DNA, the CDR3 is TGTGCCAGCGAACCTCCCTTCTCTGGAAACACCATATATTTT. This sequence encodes CASEPPFSGNTIYF.

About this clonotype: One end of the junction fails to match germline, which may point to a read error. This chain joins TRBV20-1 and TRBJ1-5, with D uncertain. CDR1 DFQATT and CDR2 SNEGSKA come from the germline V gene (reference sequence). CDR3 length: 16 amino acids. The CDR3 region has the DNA TGCAGTGCTAGTGGGATCCGCAACGTTTACAATGAGCCCCAGCATTTT. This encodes CSASGIRNVYNEPQHF.

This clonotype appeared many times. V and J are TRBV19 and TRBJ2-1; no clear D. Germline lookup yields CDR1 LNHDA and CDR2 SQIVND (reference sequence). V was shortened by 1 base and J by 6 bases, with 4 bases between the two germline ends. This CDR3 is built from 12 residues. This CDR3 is CASSIGGNEQFF. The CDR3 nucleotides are TGTGCCAGTAGTATAGGCGGCAATGAGCAGTTCTTC.

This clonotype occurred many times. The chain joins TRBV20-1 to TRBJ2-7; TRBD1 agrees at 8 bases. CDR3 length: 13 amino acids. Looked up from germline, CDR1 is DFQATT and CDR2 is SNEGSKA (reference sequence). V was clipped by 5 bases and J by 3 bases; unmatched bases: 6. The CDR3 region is CSAPGQENYEQYF. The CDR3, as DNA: TGCAGTGCTCCGGGACAGGAAAACTACGAGCAGTACTTC.

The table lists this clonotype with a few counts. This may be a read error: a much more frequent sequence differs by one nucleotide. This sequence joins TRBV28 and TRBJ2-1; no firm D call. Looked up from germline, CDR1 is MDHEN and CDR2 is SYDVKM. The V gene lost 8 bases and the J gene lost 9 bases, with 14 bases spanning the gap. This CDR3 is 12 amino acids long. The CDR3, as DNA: TGTGCCAGCGGTCTTCGCATGGGTGAGCAGTTCTTC. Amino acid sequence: CASGLRMGEQFF. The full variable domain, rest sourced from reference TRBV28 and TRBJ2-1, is DVKVTQSSRYLVKRTGEKVFLECVQDMDHENMFWYRQDPGLGLRLIYFSYDVKMKEKGDIPEGYSVSREKKERFSLILESASTNQTSMYLCASGLRMGEQFFGPGTRLTVL.

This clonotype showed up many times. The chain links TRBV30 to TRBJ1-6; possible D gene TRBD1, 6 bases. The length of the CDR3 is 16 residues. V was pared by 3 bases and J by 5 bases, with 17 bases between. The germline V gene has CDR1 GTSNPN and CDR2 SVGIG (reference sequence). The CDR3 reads CAWRRGGGWNNSPLHF. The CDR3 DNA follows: TGTGCCTGGAGACGGGGGGGCGGATGGAATAATTCACCCCTCCACTTT.

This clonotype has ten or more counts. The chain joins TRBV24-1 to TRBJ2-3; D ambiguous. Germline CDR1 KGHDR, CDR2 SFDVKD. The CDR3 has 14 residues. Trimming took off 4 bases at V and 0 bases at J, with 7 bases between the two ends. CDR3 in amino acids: CATSETGSTDTQYF. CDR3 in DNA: TGTGCCACCAGTGAGACCGGCAGCACAGATACGCAGTATTTT.

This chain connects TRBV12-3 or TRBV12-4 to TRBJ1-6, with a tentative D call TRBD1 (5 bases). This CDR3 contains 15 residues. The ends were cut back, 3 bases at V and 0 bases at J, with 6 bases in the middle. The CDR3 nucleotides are TGTGCCAGCAGTTTCGACAGCTCCTATAATTCACCCCTCCACTTT. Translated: CASSFDSSYNSPLHF.

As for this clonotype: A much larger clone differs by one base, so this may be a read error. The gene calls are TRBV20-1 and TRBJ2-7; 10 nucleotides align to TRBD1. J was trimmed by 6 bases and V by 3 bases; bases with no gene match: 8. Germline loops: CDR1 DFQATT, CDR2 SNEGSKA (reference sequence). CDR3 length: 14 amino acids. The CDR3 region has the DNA TGCAGTGCTAGGGCCGGGACAGGGGTCTCCGAGCAGTACTTC. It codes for CSARAGTGVSEQYF.

The CDR3, as DNA: TGCGCCAGCAGCTTGGTTCTGGGACAGGGCTCCTATAATTCACCCCTCCACTTT. Residues: CASSLVLGQGSYNSPLHF. The chain combines TRBV5-1 with TRBJ1-6; TRBD1 matches at 9 bases. V lost 0 bases, J lost 0 bases, and 4 bases stayed unmatched. Germline CDR1 SGHRS, CDR2 YFSETQ. The CDR3 has 18 amino acids.

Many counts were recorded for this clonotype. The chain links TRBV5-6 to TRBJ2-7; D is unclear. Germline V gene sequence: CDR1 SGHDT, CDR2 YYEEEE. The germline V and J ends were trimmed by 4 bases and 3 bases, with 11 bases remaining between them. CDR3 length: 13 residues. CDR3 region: CASSLNSLYEQYF. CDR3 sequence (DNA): TGTGCCAGCAGCCTCAACTCCCTCTACGAGCAGTACTTC.

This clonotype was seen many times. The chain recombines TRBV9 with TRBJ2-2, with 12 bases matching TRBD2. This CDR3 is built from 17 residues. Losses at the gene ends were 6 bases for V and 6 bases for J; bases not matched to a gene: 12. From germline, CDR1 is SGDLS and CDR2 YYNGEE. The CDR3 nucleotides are TGTGCCAGCACCAATTCACTAGCGGGAGGTCTAGCCGGGGAGCTGTTTTTT. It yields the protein CASTNSLAGGLAGELFF.

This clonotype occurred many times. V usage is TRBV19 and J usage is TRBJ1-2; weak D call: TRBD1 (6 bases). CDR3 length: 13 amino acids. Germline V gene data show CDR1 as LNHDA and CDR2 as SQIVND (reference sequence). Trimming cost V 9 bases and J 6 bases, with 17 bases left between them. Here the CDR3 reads CASLNWGRDGYTF. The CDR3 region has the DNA TGTGCCAGCCTGAATTGGGGGCGGGATGGCTACACCTTC. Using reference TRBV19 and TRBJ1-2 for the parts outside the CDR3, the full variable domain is DGGITQSPKYLFRKEGQNVTLSCEQNLNHDAMYWYRQDPGQGLRLIYYSQIVNDFQKGDIAEGYSVSREKKESFPLTVTSAQKNPTAFYLCASLNWGRDGYTFGSGTRLTVV.

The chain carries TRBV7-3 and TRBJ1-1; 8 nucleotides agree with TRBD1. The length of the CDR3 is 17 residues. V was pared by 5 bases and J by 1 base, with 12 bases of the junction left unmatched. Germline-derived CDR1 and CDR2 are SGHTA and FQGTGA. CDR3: CASSPSGAGGQNTEAFF. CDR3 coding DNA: TGTGCCAGCAGCCCATCCGGGGCAGGGGGCCAGAACACTGAAGCTTTCTTT.